What follows is one T cell receptor beta chain and its context. The antigen remains unidentified. Terminally differentiated effector memory CD45RA+ cells were excluded from the naive CD8 cells, which were CD45RO-negative and positively selected for CCR7. Profiled with immunoSEQ multiplex PCR; TCRdb holds only in-frame clones, not every one. The data hold about 2.2 million clones, with over 85% observed a single time. This specimen belongs to a study of shared clonotypes between healthy human individuals. Study findings and constraints: The study generally estimated greater richness for naive than memory subsets.

This TCR was sampled from a man aged 18-30 years in good health. Some clones in this sample may be carry-over from other donors' samples. Sample: naive CD8+ T cells from PBMCs.

The CDR3 DNA reads as TGTGCCAGCAGTGCCCCCCGGGAGGGCCGCGATGAGCAGTTCTTC. Translated, it gives CASSAPREGRDEQFF. This rearrangement joins TRBV27 to TRBJ2-1; 8 bases map to TRBD2. From germline, CDR1 is MNHEY and CDR2 SMNVEV (reference sequence). V trimming: 5 bases; J trimming: 8 bases; junction bases outside the gene matches: 11. The CDR3 has 15 amino acids.